The entry below gives a single T cell receptor (beta chain) sequence along with its context. Its antigen is undetermined. Enrolled prospectively were adult allogeneic hematopoietic cell transplant recipients whose graft-versus-host disease was steroid-refractory. The CDR3 spans 16 residues. In germline, CDR1 is SSHAT, CDR2 FNYEAQ (reference sequence). Losses at the gene ends were 5 bases for V and 4 bases for J; bases not matched to a gene: 4. The data are from a study of tissue T cells after allogeneic stem cell transplantation. Overall study results and limits: Limitations included a small, clinically heterogeneous cohort and limited sampling depth.

The protocol was immunoSEQ multiplex PCR, while the TCRdb copy is restricted to in-frame clones and leaves out a portion. The sample yields fewer than 750 clones, about 83% seen once. The sequencing used duodenal tissue, collected at autopsy. The chain carries TRBV7-7 and TRBJ2-1, with 14 bases matching TRBD2. The TCR sequence derives from a male patient between 35 and 69 years old with steroid-refractory graft-versus-host disease after an allogeneic stem cell transplant. Some of the T cells might come from the graft donor. DNA of the CDR3: TGTGCCAGCAGCACGGGGACTAGCGGGGGTTACAATGAGCAGTTCTTC. Translation: CASSTGTSGGYNEQFF.